This T cell receptor (beta chain) originates from a study of shared clonotypes between healthy human individuals. Turning to the study itself: Each donor's CD8 memory used one plate, CD8 naive two, each CD4 subset three. Study results and caveats: Though the depth was large, rarefaction showed that sorted-subset sequencing was incomplete.

Naive CD8 cells lacked CD45RO, underwent positive selection for CCR7 and left out terminally differentiated effector memory CD45RA+ cells. Participating donors were healthy, HIV-negative adults free of recent acute infections or vaccinations. The donor cohort consisted entirely of Caucasian adults residing in Nashville, Tennessee. This CDR3 has 16 residues. Losses at the gene ends were 1 base for V and 0 bases for J; bases not matched to a gene: 2. Germline CDR1 MGHRA, CDR2 YSYEKL. The repertoire was sequenced with immunoSEQ multiplex PCR; TCRdb's copy has only in-frame clones and lacks some. Of around 2.1 million clones listed, 85% to 95% are singletons. This clone was picked up a small number of times. Its antigen is currently unknown.

The TCR comes from a man between 18 and 35 years old in good health. Some clones in this sample may be carry-over from other donors' samples. The sample was naive CD8+ T cells from PBMCs. The V and J genes are TRBV4-1 and TRBJ1-5; 8 nucleotides match TRBD1. CDR3 loop: CASSQVDRDSNQPQHF. DNA for the CDR3: TGCGCCAGCAGCCAAGTGGACAGGGATAGCAATCAGCCCCAGCATTTT.